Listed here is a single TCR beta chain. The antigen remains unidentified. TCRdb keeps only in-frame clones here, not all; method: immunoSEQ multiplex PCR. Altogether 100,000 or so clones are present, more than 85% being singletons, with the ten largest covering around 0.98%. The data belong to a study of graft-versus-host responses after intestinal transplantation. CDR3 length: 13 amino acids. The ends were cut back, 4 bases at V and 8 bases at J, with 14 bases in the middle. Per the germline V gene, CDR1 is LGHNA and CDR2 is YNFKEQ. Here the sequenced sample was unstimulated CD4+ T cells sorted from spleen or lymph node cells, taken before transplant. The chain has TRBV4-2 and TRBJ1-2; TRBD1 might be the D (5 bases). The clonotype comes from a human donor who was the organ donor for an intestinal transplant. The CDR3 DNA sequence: TGTGCCAGCAGCCCCGGGGGGGTTGGGGGCTACACCTTC. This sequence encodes CASSPGGVGGYTF.